This entry is about one T cell receptor (beta chain). Repertoires were generated with immunoSEQ multiplex PCR, while TCRdb's copy carries only in-frame clones and drops some. The sample carries about 26,000 clones, approximately 86% recorded once. This sample is part of a study of PD-L1 blockade in urothelial cancer. Pretreatment and on-treatment samples were taken, numbering 1 to 8 per patient. The CDR3 loop spans 14 amino acids. With 6 bases removed from V and 0 bases from J, the gap between germline ends came to 11 bases. The V gene's germline CDR1 is LNHDA and CDR2 SQIVND (reference sequence). This receptor was taken from a man in his 60s with urothelial cancer. This specimen was PBMCs, taken around atezolizumab (anti-PD-L1) treatment. The chain recombines TRBV19 with TRBJ1-1; D is unresolved. The CDR3 coding sequence is TGTGCCAGTAGCCTAAGGCGGGTGAACACTGAAGCTTTCTTT. It encodes CASSLRRVNTEAFF.